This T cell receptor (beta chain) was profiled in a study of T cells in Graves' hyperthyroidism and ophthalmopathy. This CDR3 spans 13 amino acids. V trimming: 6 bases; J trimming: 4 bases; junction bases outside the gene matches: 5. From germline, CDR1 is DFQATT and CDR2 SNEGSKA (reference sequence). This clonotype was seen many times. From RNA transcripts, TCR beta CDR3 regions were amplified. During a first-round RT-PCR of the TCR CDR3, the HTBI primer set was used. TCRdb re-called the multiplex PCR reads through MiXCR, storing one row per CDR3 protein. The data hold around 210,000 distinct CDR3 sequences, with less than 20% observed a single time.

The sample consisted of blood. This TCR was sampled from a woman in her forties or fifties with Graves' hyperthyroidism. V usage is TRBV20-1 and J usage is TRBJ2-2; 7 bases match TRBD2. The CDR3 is CSAGSSGTGELFF. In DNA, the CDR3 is TGCAGTGCAGGGTCTAGCGGCACCGGGGAGCTGTTTTTT.